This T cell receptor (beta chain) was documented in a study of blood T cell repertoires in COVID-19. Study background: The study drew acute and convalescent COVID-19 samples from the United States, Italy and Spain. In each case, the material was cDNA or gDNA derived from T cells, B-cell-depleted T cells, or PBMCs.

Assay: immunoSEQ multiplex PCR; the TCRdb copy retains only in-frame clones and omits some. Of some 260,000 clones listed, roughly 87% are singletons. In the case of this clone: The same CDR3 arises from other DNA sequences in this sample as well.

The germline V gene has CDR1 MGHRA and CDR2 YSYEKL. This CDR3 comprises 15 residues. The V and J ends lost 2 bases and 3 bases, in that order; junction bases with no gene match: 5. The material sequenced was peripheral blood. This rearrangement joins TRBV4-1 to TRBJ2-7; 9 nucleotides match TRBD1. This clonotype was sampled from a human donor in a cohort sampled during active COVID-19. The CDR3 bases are TGCGCCAGCAGCCAACCGGGACAGGGTGTCTACGAGCAGTACTTC. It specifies CASSQPGQGVYEQYF.